This T cell receptor beta chain emerged from a study of neurological immune-mediated disorders (dated by TCRdb to the late 2010s). Regarding the research as a whole: Of the roughly 34 multiple sclerosis patients, some 30 had relapsing-remitting MS and 3 had secondary progressive MS. The cohort included some 70 subjects: roughly 15 with HAM/TSP, roughly 34 with multiple sclerosis, and 20 or so healthy controls. Peripheral blood TCR-beta repertoires from HTLV-I-associated myelopathy (HAM/TSP) patients, multiple sclerosis patients and healthy controls were compared by UMI-based sequencing. Longitudinal samples, technical triplicates and paired sorted CD4+ and CD8+ T-cell subsets, alongside PBMC samples, were included among the approximately 110 TCR-beta libraries. Study-level results and caveats: No identical CDR3 amino acid sequences were found to be shared among expanded clones across subjects, suggesting that TCR-beta repertoires were private in all groups. In a phylogenetic analysis, the repertoires of 18 out of 34 MS patients fell into a single cluster of related CDR3 sequences, pointing to a possible signature at the repertoire level. No association of the MS cluster with clinical or MRI features was observed, and the need for larger cohorts was stated by the authors. The highest TCR clonal expansion was observed in HAM/TSP patients, whereas the lowest was observed in MS patients, even when compared with healthy controls.

Libraries from unsorted PBMCs were made from 2 million PBMCs kept in RNAlater at -80 degrees C until RNA extraction. Multiple sclerosis patients were enrolled in a US clinical protocol under which disease progression was evaluated by magnetic resonance imaging. Peripheral blood was subjected to Ficoll-Hypaque density gradient centrifugation to isolate PBMCs, which were then cryopreserved in liquid nitrogen. The germline V gene encodes CDR1 MNHEY and CDR2 SMNVEV (reference sequence). Trimming takes 3 bases from V and 0 bases from J, and the germline ends sit 6 bases apart. Counted from cysteine to phenylalanine, this CDR3 has 14 amino acids. The sequence is cut down to CDR3 DNA, 42 bases in frame from base 1. cDNA was synthesized by template-switch 5'RACE using a primer with a 10-nucleotide random unique molecular identifier that tagged each TCR transcript. Over 180 million TCR-beta sequences, covering 15-18 subjects, were produced in each sequencing run. Total RNA was extracted with the RNeasy kit. The KAPA Real-time Library Amplification kit was used to amplify TCR-beta VDJ regions with primers targeting the TCR constant region and the 5'RACE anchor. A first PCR added sample indexes and Illumina adaptors, and a second PCR then raised library yield. After Ampure bead purification, the TCR product of roughly 650 bp was size-selected on a 2% E-gel SizeSelection system. Before pooling, library quality was assessed on a Bioanalyzer, concentration was determined with Qubit, and library quantification was performed with the Kapa Library Quantification kit. An Illumina HiSeq 2500 was used to sequence the libraries paired-end at 2 x 150 bp. To increase sequence diversity, roughly 24-32% phiX was spiked into each library pool. The original pipeline was this. Quality-filtered reads were processed with the UMI-based MiGEC pipeline, and over 85% of raw TCR sequences were removed by the MiGEC pipeline during error correction. VDJ genes were aligned to IMGT germline references, and clonotypes were defined by unique CDR3 amino acid sequence plus V-J genes. Clonal expansion, Shannon diversity and CDR3 relatedness (CalcPairwiseDistances, ClusterSamples) were evaluated with VDJtools, and phylogenetic trees were built with CLCbio workbench. Expanded clones were defined as having at least 8 unique UMIs, based on coefficient-of-variation modelling across technical triplicates. In TCRdb, the public reads were trimmed at Q25 with fastp and aligned with MiXCR, with productive beta chains retained. Rows are combined by CDR3 protein, so each entry shows the most common genes and DNA. The V and J calls follow TCRdb's processing rather than the paper's. Counted in this sample were tens of thousands of distinct CDR3 sequences; under 5% of them appeared once. Of the sample, 6.5% to 7.5% falls within the top ten clones.

There are many counts of this clonotype. The target of this receptor is not known. No much larger clone exists at a distance of one base, and base qualities are not known. The specimen sequenced was PBMCs. The clonotype was recovered from a man aged 30-40 years with multiple sclerosis. Recombination linked TRBV27 to TRBJ1-5, with the identity of the D gene unclear. This receptor carries the CDR3 CASSFTSSNQPQHF. The DNA sequence is TGTGCCAGCAGTTTCACAAGTAGCAATCAGCCCCAGCATTTT.